Listed below are T cell receptor beta chains from one sample, sequenced in a study of Ad26.COV2.S vaccination and SARS-CoV-2 variants. Sequencing used immunoSEQ multiplex PCR; TCRdb keeps in-frame clones, though not all of them. This table holds around 320,000 clones, roughly 87% found once. The sequenced sample was peripheral blood, obtained in a trial of Ad26.COV2.S vaccine versus placebo. Receptor source: a person between 18 and 60 years old who received the Ad26.COV2.S COVID-19 vaccine or a placebo. The CDR3 runs from the conserved cysteine through the conserved F or W. D genes are given only for firm matches. Size tells how often a clone was seen (once, few, many) or the class of an expanded clone, and some rows leave it out.

abundance: NA
j_gene: TRBJ1-1
d_gene: NA
v_gene: TRBV11-1
CDR3nt: TGTGCCAGCAGCTTAGTCCAGGTCCCGAACACTGAAGCTTTCTTT
CDR3aa: CASSLVQVPNTEAFF

abundance: NA
j_gene: TRBJ1-5
d_gene: NA
v_gene: TRBV20-1
CDR3nt: TGCAGTGCTAGTGACAGCAATCAGCCCCAGCATTTT
CDR3aa: CSASDSNQPQHF

abundance: NA
j_gene: TRBJ2-3
d_gene: NA
v_gene: TRBV7-9
CDR3nt: TGTGCCAGCAGCTTAGAGGGGGGGCCCTCCACAGATACGCAGTATTTT
CDR3aa: CASSLEGGPSTDTQYF

abundance: NA
j_gene: TRBJ2-1
d_gene: NA
v_gene: TRBV19
CDR3nt: TGTGCCAGTAGTATAGATAGGATATCCACGGATGAGCAGTTCTTC
CDR3aa: CASSIDRISTDEQFF

abundance: NA
j_gene: TRBJ2-5
d_gene: NA
v_gene: TRBV30
CDR3nt: TGTGCCTGGACAATAGGCGGAGGGGAGACCCAGTACTTC
CDR3aa: CAWTIGGGETQYF

abundance: NA
j_gene: TRBJ1-1
d_gene: NA
v_gene: TRBV19
CDR3nt: TGTGCCAGTACTTCCGGGACAGAAGCTTTCTTT
CDR3aa: CASTSGTEAFF

abundance: NA
j_gene: TRBJ2-7
d_gene: NA
v_gene: TRBV11-2
CDR3nt: TGTGCCAGCAGCAAGGGGGTTTCCTACGAGCAGTACTTC
CDR3aa: CASSKGVSYEQYF

abundance: NA
j_gene: TRBJ1-1
d_gene: NA
v_gene: TRBV28
CDR3nt: TGTGCCAGCAGTTTAGGCGGCAGGTGGGGAGAAGCTTTCTTT
CDR3aa: CASSLGGRWGEAFF

abundance: NA
j_gene: TRBJ2-3
d_gene: TRBD2
v_gene: TRBV7-9
CDR3nt: TGTGCCAGCAGCTTAGGCTCACTAGCGGATACGCAGTATTTT
CDR3aa: CASSLGSLADTQYF

abundance: NA
j_gene: TRBJ1-1
d_gene: NA
v_gene: TRBV29-1
CDR3nt: TGCAGCGTTGCGTCCACTGAAGCTTTCTTT
CDR3aa: CSVASTEAFF

abundance: NA
j_gene: TRBJ2-2
d_gene: NA
v_gene: TRBV11-2
CDR3nt: TGTGCCAGCAGCCATCCCTCGGGGACTGAGCCGAACACCGGGGAGCTGTTTTTT
CDR3aa: CASSHPSGTEPNTGELFF

abundance: NA
j_gene: TRBJ1-2
d_gene: TRBD1
v_gene: TRBV10-3
CDR3nt: TGTGCCATCAGTATCTTACAGGGGGCGGGTAATGGCTACACCTTC
CDR3aa: CAISILQGAGNGYTF

abundance: NA
j_gene: TRBJ1-6
d_gene: TRBD1
v_gene: TRBV5-1
CDR3nt: TGCGCCAGCAGCTCACGGGGACAGGGGTATAATTCACCCCTCCACTTT
CDR3aa: CASSSRGQGYNSPLHF

abundance: NA
j_gene: TRBJ2-1
d_gene: TRBD2
v_gene: TRBV19
CDR3nt: TGTGCCAGTAGTATGGATAGCGGGGGCTACAATGAGCAGTTCTTC
CDR3aa: CASSMDSGGYNEQFF

abundance: few
j_gene: TRBJ2-6
d_gene: NA
v_gene: TRBV19
CDR3nt: TGTGCCAGTAACACTCCCCGAGGGTCCTCTGGGGCCAACGTCCTGACTTTC
CDR3aa: CASNTPRGSSGANVLTF

abundance: NA
j_gene: TRBJ1-6
d_gene: NA
v_gene: TRBV9
CDR3nt: TGTGCCAGCAGCGCACCCATAGATTCCTATAATTCACCCCTCCACTTT
CDR3aa: CASSAPIDSYNSPLHF

abundance: NA
j_gene: TRBJ2-3
d_gene: TRBD1
v_gene: TRBV18
CDR3nt: TGTGCCAGCTCACCCAGGACAGGAGACCTTACGCAGTATTTT
CDR3aa: CASSPRTGDLTQYF

abundance: NA
j_gene: TRBJ2-7
d_gene: TRBD1
v_gene: TRBV27
CDR3nt: TGTGCCAGCAAGCCGGGGCCAGGGGGTTACGAGCAGTACTTC
CDR3aa: CASKPGPGGYEQYF

abundance: few
j_gene: TRBJ1-5
d_gene: TRBD1
v_gene: TRBV12-3/TRBV12-4
CDR3nt: TGTGCCAGCAGAACAGGGGACAATCAGCCCCAGCATTTT
CDR3aa: CASRTGDNQPQHF

abundance: NA
j_gene: TRBJ1-6
d_gene: NA
v_gene: TRBV2
CDR3nt: TGTGCCAGCAGTGAAGCGCTTCGACAGGCCCTCGTGGATTCACCCCTCCACTTT
CDR3aa: CASSEALRQALVDSPLHF

abundance: NA
j_gene: TRBJ2-1
d_gene: NA
v_gene: TRBV11-2
CDR3nt: TGTGCCAGCAGCTTATTGAGGGGGAGCTCCTACAATGAGCAGTTCTTC
CDR3aa: CASSLLRGSSYNEQFF

abundance: NA
j_gene: TRBJ1-2
d_gene: NA
v_gene: TRBV27
CDR3nt: TGTGCCAGCAGTTTGGGGGGAACCGCTAACTATGGCTACACCTTC
CDR3aa: CASSLGGTANYGYTF

abundance: NA
j_gene: TRBJ2-4
d_gene: NA
v_gene: TRBV14
CDR3nt: TGTGCCAGCAGCCAAGGATTTCAGGGATCCAAAAACATTCAGTACTTC
CDR3aa: CASSQGFQGSKNIQYF

abundance: NA
j_gene: TRBJ2-6
d_gene: TRBD1
v_gene: TRBV19
CDR3nt: TGTGCCAGTAGTATAGATAGTCAGGGGGTGTATGGGGCCAACGTCCTGACTTTC
CDR3aa: CASSIDSQGVYGANVLTF

abundance: once
j_gene: TRBJ1-6
d_gene: NA
v_gene: TRBV30
CDR3nt: TGTGCCTGGAGTGGGGAACAGGGTAATCCCCTCCACTTT
CDR3aa: CAWSGEQGNPLHF

abundance: NA
j_gene: TRBJ1-6
d_gene: NA
v_gene: TRBV3-1/TRBV3-2
CDR3nt: TGTGCCAGCAGCCAAGGGGCACTCTACTCCTATAATTCACCCCTCCACTTT
CDR3aa: CASSQGALYSYNSPLHF

abundance: NA
j_gene: TRBJ1-5
d_gene: NA
v_gene: TRBV20-1
CDR3nt: TGCAGTGCTGGGGCTGGTCAGCCCCAGCATTTT
CDR3aa: CSAGAGQPQHF

abundance: NA
j_gene: TRBJ1-2
d_gene: NA
v_gene: TRBV19
CDR3nt: TGTGCCAGTAGTATCCGGGACATGGCTGGCTACACCTTC
CDR3aa: CASSIRDMAGYTF

abundance: NA
j_gene: TRBJ1-5
d_gene: TRBD1
v_gene: TRBV4-1
CDR3nt: TGCGCCAGCAGCCTCGGCCGACAGGGGGCTCAGCCCCAGCATTTT
CDR3aa: CASSLGRQGAQPQHF

abundance: NA
j_gene: TRBJ2-3
d_gene: TRBD2
v_gene: TRBV7-6
CDR3nt: TGTGCCAGCAGCACGTCGGGGGGTTCAGATACGCAGTATTTT
CDR3aa: CASSTSGGSDTQYF

abundance: NA
j_gene: TRBJ1-6
d_gene: NA
v_gene: TRBV5-1
CDR3nt: TGCGCCAGCAGCTTGGGTAGGGATAATTCACCCCTCCACTTT
CDR3aa: CASSLGRDNSPLHF

abundance: NA
j_gene: TRBJ2-7
d_gene: NA
v_gene: TRBV2
CDR3nt: TGTGCCAGCAGTGAAAGAGGATACGAGCAGTACTTC
CDR3aa: CASSERGYEQYF

abundance: NA
j_gene: TRBJ1-5
d_gene: TRBD1
v_gene: TRBV19
CDR3nt: TGTGCCAGTAGTCAAGACAGGGATCAGCCCCAGCATTTT
CDR3aa: CASSQDRDQPQHF

abundance: NA
j_gene: TRBJ2-7
d_gene: TRBD1
v_gene: TRBV3-1/TRBV3-2
CDR3nt: TGTGCCAGCAGCCAAGGACAGGGGCCCTACGAGCAGTACTTC
CDR3aa: CASSQGQGPYEQYF

abundance: once
j_gene: TRBJ2-7
d_gene: NA
v_gene: TRBV4-2
CDR3nt: TGTGCCAGCAGCCAAGTGGCGGTTTCCCCCTACGAGCAGTACTTC
CDR3aa: CASSQVAVSPYEQYF

abundance: NA
j_gene: TRBJ2-7
d_gene: TRBD1
v_gene: TRBV5-1
CDR3nt: TGCGCCAGCAGCACTGGGGACAGGGGCTCCTACGAGCAGTACTTC
CDR3aa: CASSTGDRGSYEQYF

abundance: NA
j_gene: TRBJ2-2
d_gene: NA
v_gene: TRBV30
CDR3nt: TGTGCCTGGAAGGTAGGGGGGACGAACACCGGGGAGCTGTTTTTT
CDR3aa: CAWKVGGTNTGELFF

abundance: NA
j_gene: TRBJ2-7
d_gene: NA
v_gene: TRBV7-6
CDR3nt: TGTGCCAGCACCGGCCCTGGGCTAGCGAGCTACGAGCAGTACTTC
CDR3aa: CASTGPGLASYEQYF

abundance: NA
j_gene: TRBJ2-3
d_gene: NA
v_gene: TRBV5-6
CDR3nt: TGTGCCAGCAGCTTGGCCGGGACTGACCAAGGTACGCAGTATTTT
CDR3aa: CASSLAGTDQGTQYF

abundance: NA
j_gene: TRBJ1-5
d_gene: NA
v_gene: TRBV19
CDR3nt: TGTGCCAGTAGTATGAGGGACTTACCCCAGCATTTT
CDR3aa: CASSMRDLPQHF

abundance: NA
j_gene: TRBJ1-1
d_gene: NA
v_gene: TRBV9
CDR3nt: TGTGCCAGCAGCGTAGATTGGCAGGGGAACACTGAAGCTTTCTTT
CDR3aa: CASSVDWQGNTEAFF

abundance: NA
j_gene: TRBJ2-1
d_gene: TRBD1
v_gene: TRBV4-3
CDR3nt: TGCGCCAGCAGCCAAGATATAGGGTCGGGGACAGGGGTCGATGAGCAGTTCTTC
CDR3aa: CASSQDIGSGTGVDEQFF

abundance: NA
j_gene: TRBJ2-2
d_gene: TRBD2
v_gene: TRBV6-5
CDR3nt: TGTGCCAGCAGCTACGGACTAGGCATCGGGGAGCTGTTTTTT
CDR3aa: CASSYGLGIGELFF

abundance: NA
j_gene: TRBJ2-7
d_gene: NA
v_gene: TRBV10-3
CDR3nt: TGTGCCATCAGTGAGTCCCAGGGTAACTCCTACGAGCAGTACTTC
CDR3aa: CAISESQGNSYEQYF

abundance: NA
j_gene: TRBJ2-7
d_gene: TRBD1
v_gene: TRBV19
CDR3nt: TGTGCCAGTAGTAGCATCGGGACAGGGGCCTACGAGCAGTACTTC
CDR3aa: CASSSIGTGAYEQYF

abundance: NA
j_gene: TRBJ2-5
d_gene: TRBD2
v_gene: TRBV7-2
CDR3nt: TGTGCCAGCAGCTCGGGACTAGCGGGGGGTCAAGAGACCCAGTACTTC
CDR3aa: CASSSGLAGGQETQYF

abundance: NA
j_gene: TRBJ1-5
d_gene: NA
v_gene: TRBV9
CDR3nt: TGTGCCAGCAGCATAAGGGGGGATAGCAATCAGCCCCAGCATTTT
CDR3aa: CASSIRGDSNQPQHF

abundance: NA
j_gene: TRBJ2-3
d_gene: TRBD1
v_gene: TRBV24-1
CDR3nt: TGTGCCACCAGTGAATCTACAGGGGCAGATACGCAGTATTTT
CDR3aa: CATSESTGADTQYF

abundance: NA
j_gene: TRBJ2-7
d_gene: TRBD2
v_gene: TRBV14
CDR3nt: TGTGCCAGCAGCCCGGGGGGGGACGAGCAGTACTTC
CDR3aa: CASSPGGDEQYF

abundance: NA
j_gene: TRBJ1-5
d_gene: NA
v_gene: TRBV7-9
CDR3nt: TGTGCCAGCAGCTCCGACATGCGTGGAAATCAGCCCCAGCATTTT
CDR3aa: CASSSDMRGNQPQHF

abundance: NA
j_gene: TRBJ1-5
d_gene: NA
v_gene: TRBV5-4
CDR3nt: TGTGCCAGCAGCTTGGGGGGGGACAATCAGCCCCAGCATTTT
CDR3aa: CASSLGGDNQPQHF